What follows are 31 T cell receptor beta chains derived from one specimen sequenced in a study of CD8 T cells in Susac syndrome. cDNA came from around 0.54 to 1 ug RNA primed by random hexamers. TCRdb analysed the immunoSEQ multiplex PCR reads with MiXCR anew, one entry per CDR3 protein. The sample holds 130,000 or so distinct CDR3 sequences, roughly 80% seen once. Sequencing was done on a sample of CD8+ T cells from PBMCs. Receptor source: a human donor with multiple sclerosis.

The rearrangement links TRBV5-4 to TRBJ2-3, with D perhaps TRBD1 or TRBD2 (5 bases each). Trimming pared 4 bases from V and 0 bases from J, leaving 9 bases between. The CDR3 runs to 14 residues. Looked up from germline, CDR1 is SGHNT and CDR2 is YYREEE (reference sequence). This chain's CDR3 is CASSIRDSTDTQYF. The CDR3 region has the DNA TGTGCCAGCAGCATAAGGGACAGCACAGATACGCAGTATTTT. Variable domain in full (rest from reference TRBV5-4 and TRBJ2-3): ETGVTQSPTHLIKTRGQQVTLRCSSQSGHNTVSWYQQALGQGPQFIFQYYREEENGRGNFPPRFSGLQFPNYSSELNVNALELDDSALYLCASSIRDSTDTQYFGPGTRLTVL.

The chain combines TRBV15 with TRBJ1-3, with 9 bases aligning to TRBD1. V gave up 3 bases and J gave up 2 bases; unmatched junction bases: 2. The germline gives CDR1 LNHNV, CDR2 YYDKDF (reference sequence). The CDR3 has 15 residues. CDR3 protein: CATSRDRGPGNTIYF. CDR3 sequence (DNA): TGTGCCACCAGCAGGGACAGGGGCCCTGGAAACACCATATATTTT.

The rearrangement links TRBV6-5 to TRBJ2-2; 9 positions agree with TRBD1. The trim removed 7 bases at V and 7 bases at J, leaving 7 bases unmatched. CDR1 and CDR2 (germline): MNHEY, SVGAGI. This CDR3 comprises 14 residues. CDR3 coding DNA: TGTGCCAGCATCACCGACAGGGGGAGCGGGGAGCTGTTTTTT. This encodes CASITDRGSGELFF.

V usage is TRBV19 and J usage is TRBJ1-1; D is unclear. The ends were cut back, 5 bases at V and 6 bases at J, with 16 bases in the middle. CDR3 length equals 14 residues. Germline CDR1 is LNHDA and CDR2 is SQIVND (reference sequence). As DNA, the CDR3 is TGTGCCAGTAGTTCTCGGACGTCCCACCCTGAAGCTTTCTTT. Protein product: CASSSRTSHPEAFF.

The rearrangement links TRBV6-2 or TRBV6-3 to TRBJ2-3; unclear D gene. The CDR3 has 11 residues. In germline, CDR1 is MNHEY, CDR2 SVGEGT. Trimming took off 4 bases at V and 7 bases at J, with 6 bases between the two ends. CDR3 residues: CASSSQHTQYF. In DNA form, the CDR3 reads TGTGCCAGCAGTTCCCAGCATACGCAGTATTTT.

The CDR3: CASSQVSGPSSYGYTF. Written as DNA, the CDR3 is TGTGCCAGCAGCCAAGTATCAGGGCCGTCTAGCTATGGCTACACCTTC. The rearrangement joins TRBV3-1 to TRBJ1-2; TRBD1 is a possible D gene (5 bases). Germline CDR1 and CDR2: LGHDT and YNNKEL (reference sequence). There are 16 residues in the CDR3. V was pared by 1 base and J by 4 bases, with 16 bases between.

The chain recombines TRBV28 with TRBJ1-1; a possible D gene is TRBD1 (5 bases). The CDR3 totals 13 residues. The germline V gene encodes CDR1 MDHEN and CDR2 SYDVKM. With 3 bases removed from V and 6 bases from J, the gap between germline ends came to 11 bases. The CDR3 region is CASSLREGAEAFF. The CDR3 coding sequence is TGTGCCAGCAGTTTGAGGGAAGGGGCTGAAGCTTTCTTT.

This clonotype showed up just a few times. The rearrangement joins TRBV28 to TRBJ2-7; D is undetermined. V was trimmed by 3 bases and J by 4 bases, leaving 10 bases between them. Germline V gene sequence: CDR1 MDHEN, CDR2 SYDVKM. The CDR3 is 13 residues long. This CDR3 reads CASSLGFQYEQYF. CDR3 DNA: TGTGCCAGCAGTTTGGGATTCCAATACGAGCAGTACTTC.

The CDR3 DNA sequence: TGTGCCAGCATGGCGGTTATGGGAGAGACCCAGTACTTC. It specifies CASMAVMGETQYF. This chain joins TRBV28 and TRBJ2-5; no clear D gene. Germline-derived CDR1 and CDR2 are MDHEN and SYDVKM. V lost 7 bases and J 4 bases, leaving 13 bases between the germline ends. The CDR3 is 13 amino acids.

CDR3 DNA sequence: TGTGCCAGCAGTGAAGCGCTTGTGCCGCTTTGGGCGACGCAGTATTTT. As protein: CASSEALVPLWATQYF. The gene calls are TRBV2 and TRBJ2-3; D is undetermined. The CDR3 spans 16 residues. Trimming took 0 bases from V and 9 from J, leaving 19 bases between them. Germline CDR1 SNHLY, CDR2 FYNNEI.

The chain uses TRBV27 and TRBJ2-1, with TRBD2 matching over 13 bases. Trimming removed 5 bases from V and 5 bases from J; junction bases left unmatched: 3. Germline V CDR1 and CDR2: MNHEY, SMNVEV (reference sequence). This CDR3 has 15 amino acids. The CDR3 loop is CASSPGTSGDNEQFF. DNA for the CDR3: TGTGCCAGCAGTCCCGGGACTAGCGGGGACAATGAGCAGTTCTTC.

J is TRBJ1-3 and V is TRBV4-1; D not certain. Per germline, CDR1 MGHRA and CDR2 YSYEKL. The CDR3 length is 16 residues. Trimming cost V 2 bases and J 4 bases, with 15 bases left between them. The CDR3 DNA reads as TGCGCCAGCAGCCAACTCGGCGACCGGAGGGGAAACACCATATATTTT. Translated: CASSQLGDRRGNTIYF.

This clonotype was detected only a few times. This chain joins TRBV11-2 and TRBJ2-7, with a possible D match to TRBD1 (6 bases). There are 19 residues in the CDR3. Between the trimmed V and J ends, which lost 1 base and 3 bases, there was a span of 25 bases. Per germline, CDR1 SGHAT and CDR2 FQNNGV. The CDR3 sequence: CASSLGSAQGHGYDYEQYV. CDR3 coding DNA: TGTGCCAGCAGCTTAGGTTCGGCACAGGGACACGGATATGACTACGAGCAGTACGTC.

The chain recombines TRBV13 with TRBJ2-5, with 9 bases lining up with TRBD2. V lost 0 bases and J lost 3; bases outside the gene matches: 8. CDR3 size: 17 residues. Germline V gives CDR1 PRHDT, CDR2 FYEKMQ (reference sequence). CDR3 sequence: CASSLGPSGAWKETQYF. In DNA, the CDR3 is TGTGCCAGCAGCTTAGGCCCTAGCGGGGCATGGAAAGAGACCCAGTACTTC.

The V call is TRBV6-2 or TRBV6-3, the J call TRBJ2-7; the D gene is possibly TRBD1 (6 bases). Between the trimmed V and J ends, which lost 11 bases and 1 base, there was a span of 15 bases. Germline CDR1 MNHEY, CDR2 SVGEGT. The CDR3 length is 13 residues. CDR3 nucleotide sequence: TGTGCCTCCCAACAGGGCTTATCCTACGAGCAGTACGTC. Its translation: CASQQGLSYEQYV.

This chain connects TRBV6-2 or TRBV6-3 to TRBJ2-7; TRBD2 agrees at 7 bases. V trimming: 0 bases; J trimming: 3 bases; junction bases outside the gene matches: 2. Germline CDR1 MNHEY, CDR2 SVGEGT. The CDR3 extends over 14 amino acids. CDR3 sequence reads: CASSYSGGSYEQYV. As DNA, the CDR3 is TGTGCCAGCAGTTACTCCGGGGGGAGCTACGAGCAGTACGTC.

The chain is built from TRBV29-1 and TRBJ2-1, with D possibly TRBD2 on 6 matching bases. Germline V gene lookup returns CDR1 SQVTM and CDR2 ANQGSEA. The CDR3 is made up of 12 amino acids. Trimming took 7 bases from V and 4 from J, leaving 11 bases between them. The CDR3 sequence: CSAMSGYNEQFF. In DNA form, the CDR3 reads TGCAGCGCAATGAGCGGGTACAATGAGCAGTTCTTC.

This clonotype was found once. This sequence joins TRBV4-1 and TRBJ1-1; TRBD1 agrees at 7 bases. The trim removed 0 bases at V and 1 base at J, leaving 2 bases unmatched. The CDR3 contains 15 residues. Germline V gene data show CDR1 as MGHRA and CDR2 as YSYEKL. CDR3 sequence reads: CASSQDGTENTEAFF. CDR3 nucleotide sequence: TGCGCCAGCAGCCAAGATGGGACAGAGAACACTGAAGCTTTCTTT.

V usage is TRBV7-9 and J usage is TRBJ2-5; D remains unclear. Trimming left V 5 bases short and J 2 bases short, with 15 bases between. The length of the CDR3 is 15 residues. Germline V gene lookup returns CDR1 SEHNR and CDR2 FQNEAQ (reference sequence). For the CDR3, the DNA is TGTGCCAGCAGCCCAAATATCGACGGGCAAGAGACCCAGTACTTC. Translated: CASSPNIDGQETQYF.

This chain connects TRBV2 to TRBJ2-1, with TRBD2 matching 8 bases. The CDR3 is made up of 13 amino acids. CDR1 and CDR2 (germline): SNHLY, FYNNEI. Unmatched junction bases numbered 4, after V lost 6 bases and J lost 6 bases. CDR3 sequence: CASSGTRGNEQFF. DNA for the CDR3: TGTGCCAGCAGCGGGACTAGGGGCAATGAGCAGTTCTTC.

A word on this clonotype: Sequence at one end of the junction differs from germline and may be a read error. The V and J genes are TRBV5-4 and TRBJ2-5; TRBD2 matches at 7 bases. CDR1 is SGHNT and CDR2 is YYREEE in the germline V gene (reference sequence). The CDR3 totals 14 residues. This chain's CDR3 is CASSLGDYQGTQYF. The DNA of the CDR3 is TGTGCCAGCAGCTTGGGGGACTACCAAGGGACCCAGTACTTC. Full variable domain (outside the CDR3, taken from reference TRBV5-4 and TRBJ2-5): ETGVTQSPTHLIKTRGQQVTLRCSSQSGHNTVSWYQQALGQGPQFIFQYYREEENGRGNFPPRFSGLQFPNYSSELNVNALELDDSALYLCASSLGDYQGTQYFGPGTRLLVL.

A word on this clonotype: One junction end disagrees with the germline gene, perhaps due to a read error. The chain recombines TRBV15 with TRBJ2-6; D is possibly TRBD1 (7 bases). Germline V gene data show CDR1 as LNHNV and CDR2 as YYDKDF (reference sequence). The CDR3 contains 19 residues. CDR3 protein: CATSRGAPTGAWGANVLIF. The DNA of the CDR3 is TGTGCCACCAGCAGAGGGGCGCCAACAGGGGCGTGGGGGGCCAACGTCCTGATTTTC.

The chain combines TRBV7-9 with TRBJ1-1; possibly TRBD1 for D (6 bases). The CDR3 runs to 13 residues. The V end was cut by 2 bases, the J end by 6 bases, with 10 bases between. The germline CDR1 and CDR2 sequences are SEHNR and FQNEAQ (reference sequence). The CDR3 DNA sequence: TGTGCCAGCAGCTTACCGGGGGGCCCTGAAGCTTTCTTT. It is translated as CASSLPGGPEAFF.

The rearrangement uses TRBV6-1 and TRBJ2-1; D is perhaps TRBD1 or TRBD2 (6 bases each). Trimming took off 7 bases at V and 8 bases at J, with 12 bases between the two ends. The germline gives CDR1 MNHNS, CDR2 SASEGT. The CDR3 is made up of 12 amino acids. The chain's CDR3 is CASTEGGDEQFF. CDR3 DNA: TGTGCCAGCACCGAGGGGGGCGATGAGCAGTTCTTC.

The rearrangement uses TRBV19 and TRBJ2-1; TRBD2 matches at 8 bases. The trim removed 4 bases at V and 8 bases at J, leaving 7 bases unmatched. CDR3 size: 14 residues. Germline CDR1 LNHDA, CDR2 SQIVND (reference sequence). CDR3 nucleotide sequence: TGTGCCAGTAGTACTAGCGGGTTTTGGGATGAGCAGTTCTTC. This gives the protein CASSTSGFWDEQFF.

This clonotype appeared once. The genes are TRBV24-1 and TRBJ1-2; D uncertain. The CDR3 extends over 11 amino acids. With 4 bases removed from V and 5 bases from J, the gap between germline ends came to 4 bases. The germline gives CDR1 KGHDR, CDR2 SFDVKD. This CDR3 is CATSDSYGYTF. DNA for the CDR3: TGTGCCACCAGTGACTCTTATGGCTACACCTTC.

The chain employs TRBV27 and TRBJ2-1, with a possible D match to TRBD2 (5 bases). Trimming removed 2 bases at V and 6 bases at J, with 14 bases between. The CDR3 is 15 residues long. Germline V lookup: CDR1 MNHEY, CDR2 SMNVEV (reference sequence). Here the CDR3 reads CASSLGPRALNEQFF. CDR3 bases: TGTGCCAGCAGTTTAGGTCCGAGGGCCCTCAATGAGCAGTTCTTC.

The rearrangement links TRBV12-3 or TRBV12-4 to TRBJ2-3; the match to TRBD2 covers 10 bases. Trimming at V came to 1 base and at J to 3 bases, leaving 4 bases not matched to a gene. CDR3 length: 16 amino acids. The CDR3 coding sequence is TGTGCCAGCAGTTTAGAAGCGGGGGGGCCTACAGATACGCAGTATTTT. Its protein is CASSLEAGGPTDTQYF.

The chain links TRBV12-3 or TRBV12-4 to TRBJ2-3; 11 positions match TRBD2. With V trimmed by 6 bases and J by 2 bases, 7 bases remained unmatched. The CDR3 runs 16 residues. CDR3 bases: TGTGCCAGCAGCCCCTTAGCGGGGGGGAACACAGATACGCAGTATTTT. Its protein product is CASSPLAGGNTDTQYF.

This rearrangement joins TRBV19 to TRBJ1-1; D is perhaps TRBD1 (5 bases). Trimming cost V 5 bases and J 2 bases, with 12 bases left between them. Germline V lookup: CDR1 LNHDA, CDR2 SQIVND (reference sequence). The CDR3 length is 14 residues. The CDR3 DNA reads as TGTGCCAGTAGTGCTTCCGGGACTAACACTGAAGCTTTCTTT. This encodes CASSASGTNTEAFF.

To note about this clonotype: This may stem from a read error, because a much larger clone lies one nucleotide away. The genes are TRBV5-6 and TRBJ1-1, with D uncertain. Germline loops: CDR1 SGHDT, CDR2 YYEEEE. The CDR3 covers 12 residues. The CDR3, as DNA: TGTGCCAGCAGCCCTGGCGGGGTTGAAGTTTTCTTT. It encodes CASSPGGVEVFF.